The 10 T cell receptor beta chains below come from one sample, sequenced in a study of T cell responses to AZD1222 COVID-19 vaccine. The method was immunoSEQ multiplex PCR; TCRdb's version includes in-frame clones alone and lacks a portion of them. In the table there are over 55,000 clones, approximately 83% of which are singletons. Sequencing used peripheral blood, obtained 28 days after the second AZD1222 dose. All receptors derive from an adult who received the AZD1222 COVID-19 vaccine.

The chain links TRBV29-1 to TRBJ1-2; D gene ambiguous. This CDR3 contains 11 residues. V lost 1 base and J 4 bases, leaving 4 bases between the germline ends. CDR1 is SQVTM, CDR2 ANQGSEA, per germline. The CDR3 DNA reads TGCAGCGTTGAAGCCGCCTATGGCTACACCTTC. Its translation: CSVEAAYGYTF.

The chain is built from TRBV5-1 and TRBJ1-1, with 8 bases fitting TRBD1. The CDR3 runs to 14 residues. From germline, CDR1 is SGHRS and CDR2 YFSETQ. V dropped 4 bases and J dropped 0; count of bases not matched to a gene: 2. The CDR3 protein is CASSPDRVNTEAFF. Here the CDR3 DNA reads TGCGCCAGCAGCCCGGACAGGGTGAACACTGAAGCTTTCTTT.

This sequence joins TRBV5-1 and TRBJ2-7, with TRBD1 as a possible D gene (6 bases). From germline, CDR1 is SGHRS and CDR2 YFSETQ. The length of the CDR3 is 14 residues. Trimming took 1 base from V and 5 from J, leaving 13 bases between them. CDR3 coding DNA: TGCGCCAGCAGCTTGCAGGACAGAACAAACGAGCAGTACTTC. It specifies CASSLQDRTNEQYF.

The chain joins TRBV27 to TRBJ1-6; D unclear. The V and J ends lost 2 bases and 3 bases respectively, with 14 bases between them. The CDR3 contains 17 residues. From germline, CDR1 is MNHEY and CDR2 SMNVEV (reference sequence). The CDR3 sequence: CASSLMSRAVYNSPLHF. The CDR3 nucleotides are TGTGCCAGCAGTTTAATGTCTCGGGCAGTCTATAATTCACCCCTCCACTTT.

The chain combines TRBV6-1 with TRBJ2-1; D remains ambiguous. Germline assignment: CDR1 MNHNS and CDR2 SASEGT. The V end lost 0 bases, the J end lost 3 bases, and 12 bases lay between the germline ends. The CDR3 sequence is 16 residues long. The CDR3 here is CASSEAHSRYYNEQFF. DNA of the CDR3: TGTGCCAGCAGTGAAGCTCACAGCCGATACTACAATGAGCAGTTCTTC.

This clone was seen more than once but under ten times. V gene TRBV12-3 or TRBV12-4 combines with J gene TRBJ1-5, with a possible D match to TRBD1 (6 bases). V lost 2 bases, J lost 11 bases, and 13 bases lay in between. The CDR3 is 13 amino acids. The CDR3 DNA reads TGTGCCAGCAGTTTAAAACAGGGAACGGCCCAGCATTTT. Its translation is CASSLKQGTAQHF.

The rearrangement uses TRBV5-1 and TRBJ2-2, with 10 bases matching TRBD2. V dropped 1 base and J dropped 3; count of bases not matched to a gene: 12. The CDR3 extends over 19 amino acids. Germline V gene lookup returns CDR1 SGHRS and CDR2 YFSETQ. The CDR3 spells CASSLNVKRGGLDTGELFF. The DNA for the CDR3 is TGCGCCAGCAGCTTGAACGTGAAGCGGGGGGGCCTGGACACCGGGGAGCTGTTTTTT.

CDR3 sequence (DNA): TGTGCCAGCAACCGGGACAGGGCAGATACGCAGTATTTT. This translates into CASNRDRADTQYF. This chain connects TRBV6-5 to TRBJ2-3, with 9 bases that match TRBD1. The CDR3 sequence is 13 residues long. Trimming took 7 bases from V and 4 from J; bases not matched to a gene: 3. Germline CDR1 MNHEY, CDR2 SVGAGI.

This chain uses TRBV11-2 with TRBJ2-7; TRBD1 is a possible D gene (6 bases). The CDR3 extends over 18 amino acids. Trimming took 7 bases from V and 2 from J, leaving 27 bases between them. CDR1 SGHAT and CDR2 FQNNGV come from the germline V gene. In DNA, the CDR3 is TGTGCCAGCAACCCCACCCCCCCTGGGACACCCCTGACCTACGAGCAGTACTTC. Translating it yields CASNPTPPGTPLTYEQYF.

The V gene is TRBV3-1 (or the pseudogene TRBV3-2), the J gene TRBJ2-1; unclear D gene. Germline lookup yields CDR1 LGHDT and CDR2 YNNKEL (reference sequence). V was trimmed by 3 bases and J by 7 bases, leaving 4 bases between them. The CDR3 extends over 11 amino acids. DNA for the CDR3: TGTGCCAGCAGCCAGACTAATGAGCAGTTCTTC. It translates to CASSQTNEQFF.